This T cell receptor beta chain was profiled in a study of tumor-infiltrating lymphocytes in primary liver carcinoma. The overall study: Patients' primary liver carcinoma was surgically resected. Spanning 30 to 69 years of age, the patients were men and women. Staged T1-T3 N0M0, the tumors had sizes that ranged from roughly 4 to 10 cm across.

Making TCR beta cDNA involved 400 to 600 ng total RNA and a constant-region primer. Construction of TCR beta libraries relied on three successive nested multiplex PCR rounds employing slightly modified ARM-PCR. Both of the initial two PCR rounds ran for about 9 cycles and employed TRBV1-TRBV30 forward primers alongside a C-beta reverse primer. From the multiplex PCR reads, TCRdb called clonotypes with MiXCR, one entry per CDR3 protein. The data show about 350,000 distinct CDR3 sequences, about 65% seen once. The germline V gene has CDR1 ENHRY and CDR2 SYGVKD. There are 15 residues in the CDR3. This clonotype was detected only a few times. A much larger clone differs by one base, so this may be a read error. The blood RNA (from unsorted whole blood) was obtained, and germline DNA was also extracted. Prior to surgery, four milliliters of peripheral blood were drawn.

V and J are TRBV10-3 and TRBJ1-1; 8 positions match TRBD1. The TCR originated in a man between 40 and 49 years old with primary liver carcinoma and hepatitis B virus infection. Sequenced sample: peripheral blood. The DNA for the CDR3 is TGTGTCTCCAAATGGGGGACAGGAGTGAACACTGAAGCTTTCTTT. Its translation is CVSKWGTGVNTEAFF.